One and the same sample provided the 25 T cell receptor beta chains below, sequenced in a study of shared clonotypes between healthy human individuals. Using immunoSEQ multiplex PCR, the repertoire was profiled, and TCRdb retains in-frame clones only, with some absent. The sample shows about 980,000 clones, about 80% of them seen only once. The sample taken for sequencing was memory CD4+ T cells sorted from blood. Documented subset: CD45RA-negative fraction. Source of these receptors: a man aged 18-30 years in good health.

There are a few counts of this clone. The chain couples TRBV5-1 to TRBJ2-3; D could derive from TRBD1 or TRBD2 (6 bases each). The germline V and J ends were trimmed by 4 bases and 3 bases, with 12 bases remaining between them. The V gene's germline CDR1 is SGHRS and CDR2 YFSETQ. CDR3 size: 14 residues. CDR3 protein: CASSGVGGTDTQYF. The CDR3 DNA reads TGCGCCAGCAGCGGTGTAGGGGGGACAGATACGCAGTATTTT.

V usage is TRBV5-4 and J usage is TRBJ2-3; 11 positions agree with TRBD2. Germline-derived CDR1 and CDR2 are SGHNT and YYREEE (reference sequence). V dropped 1 base and J dropped 5; count of bases not matched to a gene: 6. This CDR3 region has 16 residues. The CDR3 DNA is TGTGCCAGCAGCTTGAAACTAGCGGGAGTTGTAGATACGCAGTATTTT. Translation: CASSLKLAGVVDTQYF. The full variable domain, in which reference TRBV5-4 and TRBJ2-3 provide the parts outside the CDR3, is ETGVTQSPTHLIKTRGQQVTLRCSSQSGHNTVSWYQQALGQGPQFIFQYYREEENGRGNFPPRFSGLQFPNYSSELNVNALELDDSALYLCASSLKLAGVVDTQYFGPGTRLTVL.

This chain uses TRBV5-1 with TRBJ2-2; D gene uncertain. CDR3 size: 12 residues. Germline CDR1 reads SGHRS; CDR2 reads YFSETQ. Trimming took off 0 bases at V and 7 bases at J, with 4 bases between the two ends. The CDR3 is CASSLALGELFF. Written as DNA, the CDR3 is TGCGCCAGCAGCTTGGCGCTCGGGGAGCTGTTTTTT.

The chain uses TRBV29-1 and TRBJ1-1; D is undetermined. The CDR3 sequence is 15 residues long. The V end was cut by 2 bases, the J end by 1 base, with 14 bases between. Germline V gene data show CDR1 as SQVTM and CDR2 as ANQGSEA. The CDR3 reads CSVEQGFTANTEAFF. The CDR3 DNA is TGCAGCGTTGAACAAGGTTTTACGGCGAACACTGAAGCTTTCTTT.

The chain is built from TRBV10-3 and TRBJ2-2; TRBD2 is a possible D gene (5 bases). Deletions cut 10 bases from V and 2 bases from J, with 11 bases between. Per the germline V gene, CDR1 is ENHRY and CDR2 is SYGVKD. This CDR3 region has 13 residues. CDR3 loop: CASSGVNTGELFF. Here the CDR3 DNA reads TGTGCCAGCTCCGGGGTTAACACCGGGGAGCTGTTTTTT.

The DNA of the CDR3 is TGTGCCAGCTCACCAGGACAGTCTGGGGCCTATGGCTACACCTTC. It specifies CASSPGQSGAYGYTF. The V call is TRBV18, the J call TRBJ1-2, with a weak D call TRBD1 (6 bases). This CDR3 contains 15 residues. CDR1 and CDR2 (germline): KGHSH, LQKENI. V gave up 2 bases and J gave up 4 bases, with 14 bases separating them. Supplemented by reference TRBV18 and TRBJ1-2, the full variable domain reads NAGVMQNPRHLVRRRGQEARLRCSPMKGHSHVYWYRQLPEEGLKFMVYLQKENIIDESGMPKERFSAEFPKEGPSILRIQQVVRGDSAAYFCASSPGQSGAYGYTFGSGTRLTVV.

The sample holds a few counts of this clone. Other nucleotide sequences in the sample specify the same CDR3. The J gene is TRBJ1-2, the V gene TRBV10-3; 8 positions agree with TRBD1. V trimming: 4 bases; J trimming: 3 bases; junction bases outside the gene matches: 4. The germline V gene has CDR1 ENHRY and CDR2 SYGVKD. The CDR3 sequence is 14 residues long. CDR3 coding DNA: TGTGCCATCAGTGGATCGACAGGGGACTATGGCTACACCTTC. Residues: CAISGSTGDYGYTF.

The chain employs TRBV7-2 and TRBJ2-5; D is ambiguous. The germline gives CDR1 SGHTA, CDR2 FQGNSA. V was clipped by 1 base and J by 2 bases, with 11 bases between them. CDR3 size: 15 residues. This CDR3 reads CASSLVAARQETQYF. DNA for the CDR3: TGTGCCAGCAGCTTAGTTGCGGCGAGGCAAGAGACCCAGTACTTC.

This clone was seen a single time. The J gene is TRBJ1-6, the V gene TRBV5-4; possible D gene TRBD1, 5 bases. The CDR3 runs 17 residues. Between the trimmed V and J ends, which lost 0 bases and 8 bases, there was a span of 18 bases. Per the germline V gene, CDR1 is SGHNT and CDR2 is YYREEE (reference sequence). The CDR3 DNA reads TGTGCCAGCAGCTTGGCTCCCTGGCAGGGTGGGGATTCACCCCTCCACTTT. It codes for CASSLAPWQGGDSPLHF.

This rearrangement joins TRBV28 to TRBJ1-1, with 7 nucleotides matching TRBD1. With 7 bases clipped from V and 4 bases from J, the junction kept 9 bases outside the gene matches. The length of the CDR3 is 14 residues. Germline lookup yields CDR1 MDHEN and CDR2 SYDVKM. The CDR3 protein is CASTRQGMGTEAFF. CDR3 coding DNA: TGTGCCAGCACCCGACAGGGAATGGGCACTGAAGCTTTCTTT.

This clone was counted a few times. The chain joins TRBV30 to TRBJ2-7; TRBD1 matches 7 bases. Germline loops: CDR1 GTSNPN, CDR2 SVGIG (reference sequence). The V gene end was trimmed by 0 bases and the J gene end by 5 bases; junction bases not matched to a gene: 4. The CDR3 covers 13 residues. The CDR3: CAWSVRQGDEQYF. The CDR3 nucleotides read TGTGCCTGGAGTGTACGGCAGGGGGACGAGCAGTACTTC.

The table lists this clone with a few counts. This chain connects TRBV2 to TRBJ2-1; 12 bases fit TRBD2. The J segment lost 6 bases and the V segment lost 5 bases, leaving 5 bases of the junction unmatched. The CDR3 is 15 residues long. CDR1 is SNHLY, CDR2 FYNNEI, per germline. CDR3 amino acids: CASSLMGLAGNEQFF. The CDR3 coding sequence is TGTGCCAGCAGTCTTATGGGACTAGCGGGCAATGAGCAGTTCTTC.

This clone appeared a few times. The rearrangement uses TRBV5-4 and TRBJ2-3, with D possibly being TRBD2 (5 bases). CDR3 length equals 15 residues. Germline V gene lookup returns CDR1 SGHNT and CDR2 YYREEE (reference sequence). V shed 4 bases and J shed 2 bases, with 14 bases lying between them. CDR3 protein: CASSTDFTPTDTQYF. The CDR3 coding sequence is TGTGCCAGCAGCACGGACTTTACCCCCACAGATACGCAGTATTTT.

This chain links TRBV25-1 with TRBJ2-3, with D perhaps matching TRBD1 (6 bases). CDR3 length: 14 residues. The germline V gene encodes CDR1 MGHDK and CDR2 SYGVNS. With 5 bases removed from V and 0 bases from J, the gap between germline ends came to 9 bases. This chain's CDR3 is CASSWTASTDTQYF. The CDR3 DNA reads as TGTGCCAGCAGTTGGACAGCTAGCACAGATACGCAGTATTTT. Full variable domain (outside the CDR3, taken from reference TRBV25-1 and TRBJ2-3): EADIYQTPRYLVIGTGKKITLECSQTMGHDKMYWYQQDPGMELHLIHYSYGVNSTEKGDLSSESTVSRIRTEHFPLTLESARPSHTSQYLCASSWTASTDTQYFGPGTRLTVL.

The chain links TRBV12-5 to TRBJ2-7; 7 bases line up with TRBD2. V lost 2 bases and J lost 4; bases outside the gene matches: 2. There are 13 residues in the CDR3. Germline V gene data show CDR1 as LGHNT and CDR2 as FRNRAP. CDR3 sequence: CASGLSGGYEQYF. CDR3 DNA sequence: TGTGCTAGTGGTTTGTCGGGAGGATACGAGCAGTACTTC.

The chain employs TRBV30 and TRBJ2-7; D is possibly TRBD1 (6 bases). This CDR3 region has 12 residues. The ends were cut back, 4 bases at V and 5 bases at J, with 12 bases in the middle. CDR1 and CDR2 from the germline V gene are GTSNPN and SVGIG (reference sequence). The CDR3 sequence is CAWNRVPDEQYF. In nucleotides, the CDR3 is TGTGCCTGGAACAGGGTACCCGACGAGCAGTACTTC.

This chain joins TRBV6-5 and TRBJ2-2; D might be TRBD2 (6 bases). There are 14 residues in the CDR3. Germline-derived CDR1 and CDR2 are MNHEY and SVGAGI. Deletions cut 6 bases from V and 5 bases from J, with 13 bases between. Here the CDR3 DNA reads TGTGCCAGCAGAGGGGCTAGCGATACCGGGGAGCTGTTTTTT. Its protein product is CASRGASDTGELFF.

This clone was seen once. The V gene is TRBV9, the J gene TRBJ2-7, with 9 bases matching TRBD2. Germline trimming cut 0 bases from V and 3 bases from J; bases unmatched to any gene: 4. The CDR3 is made up of 15 amino acids. The germline V gene encodes CDR1 SGDLS and CDR2 YYNGEE. The CDR3 DNA reads as TGTGCCAGCAGCGTAGAGGGACTAGCCAGCTACGAGCAGTACTTC. It translates to CASSVEGLASYEQYF.

This clone was seen just once. This chain joins TRBV2 and TRBJ2-1; 10 bases match TRBD2. Germline trimming cut 3 bases from V and 5 bases from J; bases unmatched to any gene: 4. This CDR3 has 15 amino acids. Germline V gives CDR1 SNHLY, CDR2 FYNNEI. CDR3 sequence (DNA): TGTGCCAGCAGTGAGGGGACTAGCGTTAACAATGAGCAGTTCTTC. Its translation is CASSEGTSVNNEQFF. Drawing the rest from reference TRBV2 and TRBJ2-1, the complete variable domain is EPEVTQTPSHQVTQMGQEVILRCVPISNHLYFYWYRQILGQKVEFLVSFYNNEISEKSEIFDDQFSVERPDGSNFTLKIRSTKLEDSAMYFCASSEGTSVNNEQFFGPGTRLTVL.

V and J are TRBV5-1 and TRBJ2-1, with 11 bases lining up with TRBD2. V lost 0 bases, J lost 9 bases, and 11 bases stayed unmatched. Germline CDR1 is SGHRS and CDR2 is YFSETQ. This CDR3 has 17 amino acids. This chain's CDR3 is CASSLGAASGGLSEQFF. The CDR3 DNA reads as TGCGCCAGCAGCTTGGGAGCGGCTAGCGGGGGGCTCAGTGAGCAGTTCTTC.

This clone was counted between two and nine times. V gene TRBV5-5 combines with J gene TRBJ1-1; TRBD1 is a possible D gene (6 bases). Germline assignment: CDR1 SGHKS and CDR2 YYEKEE (reference sequence). The CDR3 contains 15 residues. The ends were cut back, 1 base at V and 3 bases at J, with 13 bases in the middle. Written as DNA, the CDR3 is TGTGCCAGCAGCTTGATCCAGGGGAGGGACACTGAAGCTTTCTTT. Amino acids: CASSLIQGRDTEAFF.

CDR3 nucleotides: TGTGCCTGGAGTGTGGTAGCGGGGGGACGCGAGTACTTC. Protein sequence: CAWSVVAGGREYF. The genes are TRBV30 and TRBJ2-5, with 10 nucleotides matching TRBD2. The CDR3 is 13 residues long. Germline lookup yields CDR1 GTSNPN and CDR2 SVGIG (reference sequence). V lost 0 bases, J lost 12 bases, and 7 bases stayed unmatched.

This CDR3 reads CSADSQDTQYF. For the CDR3, the DNA is TGCAGCGCCGACAGCCAAGATACGCAGTATTTT. The V and J genes are TRBV29-1 and TRBJ2-3, with D possibly matching TRBD1 (5 bases). Germline CDR1 SQVTM, CDR2 ANQGSEA. Trimming pared 7 bases from V and 5 bases from J, leaving 10 bases between. The CDR3 length is 11 residues.

This chain joins TRBV7-2 and TRBJ2-2; D gene unclear. The CDR3 covers 15 residues. CDR1 SGHTA and CDR2 FQGNSA come from the germline V gene. Trimming took off 2 bases at V and 7 bases at J, with 14 bases between the two ends. The CDR3 coding sequence is TGTGCCAGCAGCTTAAGCGAGATCCAAATCGGGGAGCTGTTTTTT. Amino acid sequence: CASSLSEIQIGELFF.

This chain links TRBV19 with TRBJ2-6, with 12 bases aligning to TRBD1. The CDR3 has 18 amino acids. The junction had 7 bases not matched to a gene; V was cut back by 7 bases and J by 0 bases. The germline gives CDR1 LNHDA, CDR2 SQIVND (reference sequence). CDR3 region: CASKLWGQGASGANVLTF. The CDR3 coding sequence is TGTGCCAGTAAATTATGGGGACAGGGGGCCTCTGGGGCCAACGTCCTGACTTTC.